The rows below give T cell receptor beta chains drawn from one sample of a study of shared clonotypes between healthy human individuals. Sequencing used immunoSEQ multiplex PCR; TCRdb keeps in-frame clones, though not all of them. This sample has some 2 million clones, with 85% to 95% found just once. Sequenced material: naive CD8+ T cells sorted from blood. These receptors were taken from a man younger than 35 in good health. CDR3s include the opening cysteine and the closing phenylalanine or tryptophan. Fields, in order: V gene, J gene, clone size, D gene, CDR3 DNA, CDR3 protein. D genes are given only for firm matches. Some rows mark clone size as missing; the rest say once, few, many or name a class of expanded clone.

v_call: TRBV9; j_call: TRBJ2-3; clone_size: -; d_call: -; cdr3_nt: TGTGCCAGCAGCCCCCCAACCGGGGGGCCGGGGACAGATACGCAGTATTTT; cdr3_aa: CASSPPTGGPGTDTQYF
v_call: TRBV7-2; j_call: TRBJ2-5; clone_size: -; d_call: -; cdr3_nt: TGTGCCAGCAGCTTAGCCCAGGAGGGAGCCCAAGAGACCCAGTACTTC; cdr3_aa: CASSLAQEGAQETQYF
v_call: TRBV19; j_call: TRBJ2-7; clone_size: -; d_call: TRBD1; cdr3_nt: TGTGCCAGTAGTATCGGGCAGGGGGCGGACGAGCAGTACTTC; cdr3_aa: CASSIGQGADEQYF
v_call: TRBV19; j_call: TRBJ1-2; clone_size: -; d_call: TRBD1; cdr3_nt: TGTGCCATCGCGTCCGGACAGGGGGGCTATGGCTACACCTTC; cdr3_aa: CAIASGQGGYGYTF
v_call: TRBV6-6; j_call: TRBJ1-1; clone_size: -; d_call: -; cdr3_nt: TGTGCCAGCAGTTACTCGGAAGGGGCGCACACTGAAGCTTTCTTT; cdr3_aa: CASSYSEGAHTEAFF
v_call: TRBV19; j_call: TRBJ2-7; clone_size: -; d_call: TRBD1; cdr3_nt: TGTGCCAGTAGTATGTCGACAGGGGAGAGCGAGCAGTACTTC; cdr3_aa: CASSMSTGESEQYF
v_call: TRBV7-6; j_call: TRBJ1-3; clone_size: -; d_call: TRBD1; cdr3_nt: TGTGCCAGCAGTCCCGGGACAGGGATGGCTGGAAACACCATATATTTT; cdr3_aa: CASSPGTGMAGNTIYF
v_call: TRBV19; j_call: TRBJ2-7; clone_size: -; d_call: TRBD1; cdr3_nt: TGTGCCAGTAGTATTGGGACAGGGACGACCTACGAGCAGTACTTC; cdr3_aa: CASSIGTGTTYEQYF
v_call: TRBV7-3; j_call: TRBJ2-3; clone_size: -; d_call: -; cdr3_nt: TGTGCCAGCAGCTTAGGGATCTCTCGGGGCACAGATACGCAGTATTTT; cdr3_aa: CASSLGISRGTDTQYF
v_call: TRBV4-2; j_call: TRBJ2-7; clone_size: -; d_call: -; cdr3_nt: TGTGCCAGCAGCCAAGATAAGAATAGTTTAAACGAGCAGTACTTC; cdr3_aa: CASSQDKNSLNEQYF
v_call: TRBV5-6; j_call: TRBJ1-2; clone_size: -; d_call: -; cdr3_nt: TGTGCCAGCAGCTTGGCGTCCGGGACTGAGTTGTACACCTTC; cdr3_aa: CASSLASGTELYTF
v_call: TRBV9; j_call: TRBJ2-1; clone_size: once; d_call: -; cdr3_nt: TGTGCCAGCAGCCAGAGCGGACTCTCCTACAATGAGCAGTTCTTC; cdr3_aa: CASSQSGLSYNEQFF
v_call: TRBV11-3; j_call: TRBJ2-1; clone_size: -; d_call: -; cdr3_nt: TGTGCCAGCAGCTTGGGGCACAGGCTCTATGAGCAGTTCTTC; cdr3_aa: CASSLGHRLYEQFF
v_call: TRBV4-1; j_call: TRBJ2-4; clone_size: -; d_call: -; cdr3_nt: TGCGCCAGCAGCCAAGGTGGGAGGGGGGGACTCCATATAGCCAAAAACATTCAGTACTTC; cdr3_aa: CASSQGGRGGLHIAKNIQYF
v_call: TRBV30; j_call: TRBJ2-7; clone_size: once; d_call: -; cdr3_nt: TGTGCCTGGAGTGTACAAGGCGAGCAGTACTTC; cdr3_aa: CAWSVQGEQYF
v_call: TRBV5-4; j_call: TRBJ1-2; clone_size: -; d_call: -; cdr3_nt: TGTGCCAGCAGCCTGGGAGGGGGAAACTATGGCTACACCTTC; cdr3_aa: CASSLGGGNYGYTF
v_call: TRBV30; j_call: TRBJ2-1; clone_size: -; d_call: -; cdr3_nt: TGTGCCTGGAGTTCAGGGGAGCAGTTCTTC; cdr3_aa: CAWSSGEQFF
v_call: TRBV5-6; j_call: TRBJ1-1; clone_size: -; d_call: -; cdr3_nt: TGTGCCAGCAGCTTGGATGGGTCGGAAGCTTTCTTT; cdr3_aa: CASSLDGSEAFF
v_call: TRBV2; j_call: TRBJ2-7; clone_size: -; d_call: -; cdr3_nt: TGTGCCAGCAGTGAAGGCAGTGGGTCCTACGAGCAGTACTTC; cdr3_aa: CASSEGSGSYEQYF
v_call: TRBV10-3; j_call: TRBJ2-1; clone_size: -; d_call: -; cdr3_nt: TGTGCCACATACAGGGCCGATGAGCAGTTCTTC; cdr3_aa: CATYRADEQFF
v_call: TRBV7-9; j_call: TRBJ2-7; clone_size: once; d_call: TRBD1; cdr3_nt: TGTGCCAGCAGCTTAGCTACCGGGACAGGGTTCGAGCAGTACTTC; cdr3_aa: CASSLATGTGFEQYF
v_call: TRBV6-1; j_call: TRBJ1-2; clone_size: -; d_call: -; cdr3_nt: TGTGCCAGCAGTATCTTAATGGGGGGCGATGGCTACACCTTC; cdr3_aa: CASSILMGGDGYTF
v_call: TRBV6-1; j_call: TRBJ1-2; clone_size: -; d_call: TRBD1; cdr3_nt: TGTGCCAGCAACTTACTTGGGGGACAGTATGGCTACACCTTC; cdr3_aa: CASNLLGGQYGYTF
v_call: TRBV6-5; j_call: TRBJ2-3; clone_size: -; d_call: TRBD2; cdr3_nt: TGTGCCAGCAGTTCCCGGACTAGCGGGAGGGCAAATACGCAGTATTTT; cdr3_aa: CASSSRTSGRANTQYF
v_call: TRBV5-1; j_call: TRBJ2-2; clone_size: -; d_call: -; cdr3_nt: TGCGCCAGCAACAGGGAGAACACCGGGGAGCTGTTTTTT; cdr3_aa: CASNRENTGELFF
v_call: TRBV4-3; j_call: TRBJ2-1; clone_size: -; d_call: -; cdr3_nt: TGCGCCAGCAGCCAATTCCTAGAGGGGACCCTCAATGAGCAGTTCTTC; cdr3_aa: CASSQFLEGTLNEQFF
v_call: TRBV4-2; j_call: TRBJ1-2; clone_size: -; d_call: -; cdr3_nt: TGTGCCAGCAGCCAAGAGGAGGGGCTGGACTATGGCTACACCTTC; cdr3_aa: CASSQEEGLDYGYTF
v_call: TRBV6-1; j_call: TRBJ1-2; clone_size: -; d_call: -; cdr3_nt: TGTGCCAGCAGCGAGAAGGAACACTATGGCTACACCTTC; cdr3_aa: CASSEKEHYGYTF
v_call: TRBV9; j_call: TRBJ2-7; clone_size: -; d_call: TRBD2; cdr3_nt: TGTGCCAGCAGCGTAGGGGCTAGCGGAGGCTACGAGCAGTACTTC; cdr3_aa: CASSVGASGGYEQYF
v_call: TRBV29-1; j_call: TRBJ2-7; clone_size: few; d_call: TRBD1; cdr3_nt: TGCAGCGTTGAAGGAGGGGGCGATTACGAGCAGTACTTC; cdr3_aa: CSVEGGGDYEQYF
v_call: TRBV5-1; j_call: TRBJ1-3; clone_size: -; d_call: TRBD1; cdr3_nt: TGCGCCAGCAGCTCGAGTCCCGGGACAGGGACTGGAAACACCATATATTTT; cdr3_aa: CASSSSPGTGTGNTIYF
v_call: TRBV28; j_call: TRBJ2-7; clone_size: -; d_call: TRBD1; cdr3_nt: TGTGCCAGCAGCTTCGGACAGGGGTACGAGCAGTACTTC; cdr3_aa: CASSFGQGYEQYF
v_call: TRBV27; j_call: TRBJ1-2; clone_size: -; d_call: TRBD1; cdr3_nt: TGTGCCAGCTCGACCGGGACAGGGCTTAACTATGGCTACACCTTC; cdr3_aa: CASSTGTGLNYGYTF
v_call: TRBV27; j_call: TRBJ1-5; clone_size: -; d_call: -; cdr3_nt: TGTGCCAGCAGTTTCGTGCAGGTCCTTGGCAATCAGCCCCAGCATTTT; cdr3_aa: CASSFVQVLGNQPQHF
v_call: TRBV5-8; j_call: TRBJ2-7; clone_size: once; d_call: TRBD1; cdr3_nt: TGTGCCAGCAGCTTGGGTGGGGGGACAGGGTCGTTGGCTTACGAGCAGTACTTC; cdr3_aa: CASSLGGGTGSLAYEQYF
v_call: TRBV29-1; j_call: TRBJ2-3; clone_size: -; d_call: -; cdr3_nt: TGCAGCGTTGGGCCGAGGACAGATACGCAGTATTTT; cdr3_aa: CSVGPRTDTQYF
v_call: TRBV4-3; j_call: TRBJ2-3; clone_size: -; d_call: TRBD1; cdr3_nt: TGCGCCAGCAGCCAAGTGTGGACAGGGGAAGATACGCAGTATTTT; cdr3_aa: CASSQVWTGEDTQYF
v_call: TRBV14; j_call: TRBJ1-2; clone_size: -; d_call: -; cdr3_nt: TGTGCCAGCAGCCGGAGGGGTTCGGGCAACTATGGCTACACCTTC; cdr3_aa: CASSRRGSGNYGYTF
v_call: TRBV27; j_call: TRBJ2-7; clone_size: -; d_call: -; cdr3_nt: TGTGCCAGCAGCGGGACGTACACTCCCTCCTACGAGCAGTACTTC; cdr3_aa: CASSGTYTPSYEQYF
v_call: TRBV5-1; j_call: TRBJ2-7; clone_size: -; d_call: TRBD1; cdr3_nt: TGCGCCAGCAGCTTGGATGGGACAGGGGGTCTTTACGAGCAGTACTTC; cdr3_aa: CASSLDGTGGLYEQYF
v_call: TRBV16; j_call: TRBJ1-1; clone_size: -; d_call: -; cdr3_nt: TGTGCCAGCAGCCAATCGTACCTCTCCCCTCCCGAAGCTTTCTTT; cdr3_aa: CASSQSYLSPPEAFF
v_call: TRBV28; j_call: TRBJ1-5; clone_size: -; d_call: -; cdr3_nt: TGTGCCAGCAGGCTCCGCGGTGAACCCAATCAGCCCCAGCATTTT; cdr3_aa: CASRLRGEPNQPQHF
v_call: TRBV20-1; j_call: TRBJ2-7; clone_size: -; d_call: TRBD2; cdr3_nt: TGCAGTGCCAGGACTAGTCACGAGCAGTACTTC; cdr3_aa: CSARTSHEQYF
v_call: TRBV29-1; j_call: TRBJ2-7; clone_size: -; d_call: -; cdr3_nt: TGCAGCGTTGTCGGTAGTACCTACGAGCAGTACTTC; cdr3_aa: CSVVGSTYEQYF
v_call: TRBV7-9; j_call: TRBJ2-1; clone_size: -; d_call: TRBD2; cdr3_nt: TGTGCCAGCAGCTATGGACTAGCGGGTGCACAGTTCTTC; cdr3_aa: CASSYGLAGAQFF
v_call: TRBV6-5; j_call: TRBJ2-4; clone_size: -; d_call: -; cdr3_nt: TGTGCCAGCAGTTACCGGGGGCAGGCCAAAAACATTCAGTACTTC; cdr3_aa: CASSYRGQAKNIQYF
v_call: TRBV20-1; j_call: TRBJ1-4; clone_size: -; d_call: -; cdr3_nt: TGCAGCGTCCCCGTCGACAGTTCACTGTTTTTT; cdr3_aa: CSVPVDSSLFF
v_call: TRBV29-1; j_call: TRBJ2-2; clone_size: -; d_call: TRBD1; cdr3_nt: TGCAGCGTAGACAGGGGGCGGAACACCGGGGAGCTGTTTTTT; cdr3_aa: CSVDRGRNTGELFF
v_call: TRBV2; j_call: TRBJ1-2; clone_size: -; d_call: -; cdr3_nt: TGTGCCAGCAGGGGCGGGGAGGGGCCGGTATCCTATGGCTACACCTTC; cdr3_aa: CASRGGEGPVSYGYTF
v_call: TRBV7-9; j_call: TRBJ2-4; clone_size: -; d_call: TRBD1; cdr3_nt: TGTGCCAGCAGCTTAGGGGACAGGGGCTTTCGGGGAAACATTCAGTACTTC; cdr3_aa: CASSLGDRGFRGNIQYF
v_call: TRBV28; j_call: TRBJ2-7; clone_size: -; d_call: TRBD2; cdr3_nt: TGTGCCAGCAGCCTGGGGGGGGTGAACGAGCAGTACTTC; cdr3_aa: CASSLGGVNEQYF
v_call: TRBV27; j_call: TRBJ2-1; clone_size: -; d_call: TRBD2; cdr3_nt: TGTGCCAGCAGCCCGGGACTAGCCTTCGATGAGCAGTTCTTC; cdr3_aa: CASSPGLAFDEQFF
v_call: TRBV5-1; j_call: TRBJ2-7; clone_size: -; d_call: TRBD1; cdr3_nt: TGCGCCAGCAGCGAGCCATCGGGACAGGCCACCTACGAGCAGTACTTC; cdr3_aa: CASSEPSGQATYEQYF
v_call: TRBV11-2; j_call: TRBJ1-2; clone_size: -; d_call: -; cdr3_nt: TGTGCCAGCAGCTTAGATCCTAGGCAGGATGGCTACACCTTC; cdr3_aa: CASSLDPRQDGYTF
v_call: TRBV7-9; j_call: TRBJ1-4; clone_size: -; d_call: -; cdr3_nt: TGTGCCAGCAGCTCTCCTAAAGACATCACTAATGAAAAACTGTTTTTT; cdr3_aa: CASSSPKDITNEKLFF
v_call: TRBV19; j_call: TRBJ2-7; clone_size: -; d_call: TRBD1; cdr3_nt: TGTGCCAGTAGTGCTATGTACGGGACAGGGTTTGGCGAGCAGTACTTC; cdr3_aa: CASSAMYGTGFGEQYF
v_call: TRBV6-6; j_call: TRBJ1-3; clone_size: -; d_call: -; cdr3_nt: TGTGCCAGCAGTGGAAACACCATATATTTT; cdr3_aa: CASSGNTIYF
v_call: TRBV10-1; j_call: TRBJ1-1; clone_size: -; d_call: -; cdr3_nt: TGCGCCAGCAGTGAGCGTTCAGAGGGGAGGGCCACTGAAGCTTTCTTT; cdr3_aa: CASSERSEGRATEAFF
v_call: TRBV5-6; j_call: TRBJ2-1; clone_size: once; d_call: TRBD1; cdr3_nt: TGTGCCAGCAGCCCAATAACGGGACAGAGCTCCTACAATGAGCAGTTCTTC; cdr3_aa: CASSPITGQSSYNEQFF
v_call: TRBV7-9; j_call: TRBJ1-1; clone_size: -; d_call: -; cdr3_nt: TGTGCCAGCAGCTCATTCGACGGATTGAACACTGAAGCTTTCTTT; cdr3_aa: CASSSFDGLNTEAFF